This is a list of T cell receptor beta chains from one sample in a study of regulatory T cells in long-lasting Graves disease. TCRdb reprocessed the multiplex PCR reads via MiXCR and lists one record per CDR3 protein. The sample has fewer than 400,000 distinct CDR3 sequences, 18% seen once. The sample consisted of peripheral blood mononuclear cells (PBMCs), taken at new diagnosis, from a patient treated with antithyroid drugs. Every receptor here comes from a female donor with Graves disease. Each CDR3 is given with its conserved first and last residue. A D gene is named only where the DNA matches it firmly. Clone size is shown for a subset of rows, as once, few, many or a class of expanded clone.

clone_size d_call j_call v_call cdr3_aa cdr3_nt
few . TRBJ1-5 TRBV5-5 CASSLGQHSNQPQHF TGTGCCAGCAGCTTGGGACAGCATAGCAATCAGCCCCAGCATTTT
many TRBD1 TRBJ1-4 TRBV5-1 CASSSDGTGGEKLFF TGCGCCAGCAGCTCGGACGGGACAGGAGGTGAAAAACTGTTTTTT
many . TRBJ1-1 TRBV29-1 CSAMNTEAFF TGCAGCGCTATGAACACTGAAGCTTTCTTT
many TRBD1 TRBJ2-3 TRBV4-1 CASSQEQQGARKDTQYF TGCGCCAGCAGCCAAGAACAACAGGGGGCGCGGAAAGATACGCAGTATTTT
. . TRBJ2-5 TRBV12-3/TRBV12-4 CASSPRRGREETQYF TGTGCCAGCAGTCCTCGGCGGGGGCGGGAGGAGACCCAGTACTTC
many TRBD1 TRBJ2-5 TRBV15 CATLKGTGGAETQYF TGTGCCACCCTCAAAGGGACAGGGGGCGCGGAGACCCAGTACTTC
many . TRBJ2-7 TRBV19 CASSIAGSPSFEQYF TGTGCCAGTAGTATAGCCGGGAGCCCCAGCTTCGAGCAGTACTTC
many TRBD2 TRBJ2-1 TRBV11-2 CASSARASGINEQFF TGTGCCAGCAGTGCTCGGGCTAGCGGGATTAATGAGCAGTTCTTC
many . TRBJ2-3 TRBV2 CASSDGSTDTQYF TGTGCCAGCAGTGACGGCTCCACAGATACGCAGTATTTT
many TRBD1 TRBJ1-5 TRBV24-1 CATSESGTGVQPQHF TGTGCCACCAGTGAATCCGGGACAGGGGTTCAGCCCCAGCATTTT
many . TRBJ2-7 TRBV2 CASSPGIPYEQYF TGTGCCAGCAGTCCAGGGATACCCTACGAGCAGTACTTC
. TRBD2 TRBJ2-1 TRBV28 CASTLRLASTRGGNEQFF TGTGCCAGCACCCTGAGGCTAGCGTCAACCCGGGGGGGGAATGAGCAGTTCTTC
few TRBD2 TRBJ2-1 TRBV3-1 CASSPRLAGGHSGRADEQFF TGTGCCAGCAGCCCGAGGTTGGCGGGGGGGCATAGCGGGAGGGCGGATGAGCAGTTCTTC
. . TRBJ2-2 TRBV24-1 CATSDPGPRAPSNTGELFF TGTGCCACCAGTGATCCAGGGCCTCGGGCGCCCTCGAACACCGGGGAGCTGTTTTTT
many . TRBJ2-5 TRBV3-1 CASSHWTSQETQYF TGTGCCAGCAGCCACTGGACCAGCCAAGAGACCCAGTACTTC
many . TRBJ2-1 TRBV20-1 CSASRHGSYNEQFF TGCAGTGCTAGTCGGCACGGCTCCTACAATGAGCAGTTCTTC
. . TRBJ2-7 TRBV6-2/TRBV6-3 CASRAARGSSYEQYF TGTGCCAGCAGGGCAGCCCGAGGTTCCTCCTACGAGCAGTACTTC
few . TRBJ1-2 TRBV30 CAWVIPGMKNGYTF TGTGCCTGGGTAATTCCAGGGATGAAGAATGGCTACACCTTC
many TRBD2 TRBJ2-1 TRBV2 CASSETSGRIHEQFF TGTGCCAGCAGCGAAACTAGCGGGAGAATCCATGAGCAGTTCTTC
. TRBD1 TRBJ1-5 TRBV6-1 CASTEPGQGYQPQHF TGTGCCAGCACTGAACCGGGACAGGGGTATCAGCCCCAGCATTTT
. TRBD1 TRBJ2-1 TRBV2 CASSEWRDRGFARLF TGTGCCAGCAGTGAATGGAGGGACAGGGGATTCGCGAGGCTCTTC
. . TRBJ2-1 TRBV20-1 CSARDGDPQFF TGCAGTGCTAGAGATGGAGACCCGCAGTTCTTC
many TRBD2 TRBJ2-1 TRBV7-3 CASSLPRGGFGNEEGEQFF TGTGCCAGCAGCCTCCCCCGGGGGGGATTTGGTAACGAGGAGGGTGAGCAGTTCTTC
. . TRBJ2-1 TRBV11-2 CASSPQSEGGFF TGTGCCAGCAGCCCCCAGTCAGAAGGCGGGTTCTTC
many TRBD2 TRBJ2-1 TRBV11-2 CASSLGAGGANEQFF TGTGCCAGCAGCTTAGGAGCGGGAGGGGCCAATGAGCAGTTCTTC
many . TRBJ2-3 TRBV10-3 CAISDGPAAEDTQYF TGTGCCATCAGTGACGGCCCGGCAGCCGAAGATACGCAGTATTTT
many TRBD2 TRBJ2-5 TRBV19 CASSLRLAGGIGETQYF TGTGCCAGTAGCCTCAGACTAGCGGGAGGGATAGGGGAGACCCAGTACTTC
. TRBD2 TRBJ2-1 TRBV11-1 CASSSGLAGGGNEQFF TGTGCCAGCAGCTCGGGACTAGCGGGAGGAGGGAATGAGCAGTTCTTC
many . TRBJ2-7 TRBV2 CASSGQLYEQYF TGTGCCAGCAGCGGACAGCTGTACGAGCAGTACTTC
many . TRBJ2-5 TRBV19 CASSPGTGTGETQYF TGTGCCAGTAGTCCCGGGACGGGAACGGGAGAGACCCAGTACTTC
few . TRBJ1-2 TRBV28 CASSLVTNYGYTF TGTGCCAGCAGTTTAGTTACTAACTATGGCTACACCTTC
many TRBD2 TRBJ2-1 TRBV12-3/TRBV12-4 CASSMAAGADEQFF TGTGCCAGCAGCATGGCTGCGGGAGCTGATGAGCAGTTCTTC
few . TRBJ1-1 TRBV5-1 CASSPGQIFMNTEAFF TGTGCCAGCAGCCCGGGGCAGATCTTCATGAACACTGAAGCTTTCTTT
few . TRBJ2-5 TRBV6-2/TRBV6-3 CASRPGPLGTQYF TGTGCCAGCAGACCGGGACCGCTGGGGACCCAGTACTTC
many . TRBJ1-1 TRBV27 CASRPQAPREPEAFF TGTGCCAGCAGACCCCAGGCTCCGAGGGAGCCTGAAGCTTTCTTT
few TRBD2 TRBJ2-3 TRBV10-1 CASSVSAGVGTDTQYF TGCGCCAGCAGCGTTAGCGCGGGAGTTGGCACAGATACGCAGTATTTT
. TRBD2 TRBJ2-3 TRBV18 CASSPLLAGFTDTQYF TGTGCCAGCTCACCATTACTAGCGGGATTCACAGATACGCAGTATTTT
few . TRBJ2-1 TRBV5-1 CASSTLPLARENEQFF TGCGCCAGCAGCACTTTACCCCTCGCTCGGGAGAATGAGCAGTTCTTC
. . TRBJ1-1 TRBV3-1 CASSQIQGSRNAFF TGTGCCAGCAGCCAAATCCAGGGGAGCAGGAATGCTTTCTTT
many . TRBJ2-1 TRBV10-3 CAISLGNEQFF TGTGCCATCAGCCTTGGGAATGAGCAGTTCTTC
. . TRBJ2-1 TRBV28 CASSPAGAGPSSYNEQFF TGTGCCAGCAGTCCCGCCGGGGCAGGGCCCAGCTCCTACAATGAGCAGTTCTTC
many TRBD2 TRBJ2-3 TRBV11-3 CASRGGTSGDRDTQYF TGTGCCAGCAGAGGGGGGACTAGCGGGGATAGAGATACGCAGTATTTT